Sequencing of this T cell receptor beta chain was carried out in a study of blood T cell repertoires in COVID-19. The method was immunoSEQ multiplex PCR; TCRdb's version includes in-frame clones alone and lacks a portion of them. The sample consists of some 140,000 clones, around 78% of them appearing once. Germline loops: CDR1 SGHTA, CDR2 FQGTGA. V shed 4 bases and J 6 bases; nucleotides not matched to a gene: 14. The CDR3 has 17 residues. The sequence was obtained from an elderly man with acute or convalescent COVID-19. Sequencing was carried out using peripheral blood. The chain couples TRBV7-3 to TRBJ2-2, with 7 bases fitting TRBD1. The CDR3 bases are TGTGCCAGCAGCTCATCCCCGACAGGGTCTATCTCCGGGGAGCTGTTTTTT. Its translation: CASSSSPTGSISGELFF. Supplemented by reference TRBV7-3 and TRBJ2-2, the full variable domain reads GAGVSQTPSNKVTEKGKYVELRCDPISGHTALYWYRQSLGQGPEFLIYFQGTGAADDSGLPNDRFFAVRPEGSVSTLKIQRTERGDSAVYLCASSSSPTGSISGELFFGEGSRLTVL.